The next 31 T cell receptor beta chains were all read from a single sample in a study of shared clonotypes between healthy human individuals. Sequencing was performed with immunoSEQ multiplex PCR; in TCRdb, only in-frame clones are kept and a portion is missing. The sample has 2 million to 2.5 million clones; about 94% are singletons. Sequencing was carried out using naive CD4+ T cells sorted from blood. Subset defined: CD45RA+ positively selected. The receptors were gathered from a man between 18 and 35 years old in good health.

This CDR3 is CASSMELPIYREFAETQYF. The CDR3 region has the DNA TGTGCCAGTAGTATGGAACTCCCCATCTACCGGGAGTTTGCAGAGACCCAGTACTTC. The rearrangement uses TRBV19 and TRBJ2-5; perhaps TRBD2 as D (6 bases). In germline, CDR1 is LNHDA, CDR2 SQIVND (reference sequence). The CDR3 loop spans 19 amino acids. V was trimmed by 3 bases and J by 4 bases, leaving 27 bases between them.

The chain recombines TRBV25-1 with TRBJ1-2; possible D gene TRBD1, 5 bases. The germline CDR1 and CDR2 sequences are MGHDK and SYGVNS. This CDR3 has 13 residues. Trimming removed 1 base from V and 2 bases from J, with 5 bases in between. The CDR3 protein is CASSEWGNYGYTF. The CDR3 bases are TGTGCCAGCAGTGAATGGGGGAACTATGGCTACACCTTC.

CDR3 coding DNA: TGTGCCAGCTCACCGCAGCCAAACCTAGCGGGAAGGACCCAAGAGACCCAGTACTTC. Translated, it gives CASSPQPNLAGRTQETQYF. V and J are TRBV18 and TRBJ2-5; 9 positions agree with TRBD2. This CDR3 is built from 19 residues. CDR1 and CDR2 from the germline V gene are KGHSH and LQKENI. The V gene end was trimmed by 3 bases and the J gene end by 1 base; junction bases not matched to a gene: 15.

For the CDR3, the DNA is TGCGCCAGCAGCAGGGGTTCAGTGTCGGGTGCCAATGAGCAGTTCTTC. The encoded protein is CASSRGSVSGANEQFF. This chain links TRBV5-1 with TRBJ2-1, with D possibly TRBD1 on 5 matching bases. CDR1 and CDR2 (germline): SGHRS, YFSETQ. Trimming pared 4 bases from V and 6 bases from J, leaving 20 bases between. This CDR3 spans 16 amino acids.

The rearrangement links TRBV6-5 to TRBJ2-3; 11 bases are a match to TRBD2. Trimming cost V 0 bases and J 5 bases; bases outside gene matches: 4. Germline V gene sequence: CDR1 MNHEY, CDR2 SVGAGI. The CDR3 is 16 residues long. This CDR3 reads CASSYSSGGAGDTQYF. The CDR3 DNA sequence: TGTGCCAGCAGTTACTCTAGCGGGGGGGCCGGAGATACGCAGTATTTT.

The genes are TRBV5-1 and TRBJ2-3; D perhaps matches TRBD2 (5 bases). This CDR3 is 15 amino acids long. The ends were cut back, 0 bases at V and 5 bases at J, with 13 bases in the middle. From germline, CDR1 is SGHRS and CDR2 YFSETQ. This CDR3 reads CASSLAGEGIDTQYF. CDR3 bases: TGCGCCAGCAGCTTGGCCGGGGAAGGGATAGATACGCAGTATTTT.

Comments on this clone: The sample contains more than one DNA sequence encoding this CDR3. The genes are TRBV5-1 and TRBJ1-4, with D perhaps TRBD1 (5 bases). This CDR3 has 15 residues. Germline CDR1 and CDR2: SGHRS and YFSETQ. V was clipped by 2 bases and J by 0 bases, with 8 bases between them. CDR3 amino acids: CASSLVGATNEKLFF. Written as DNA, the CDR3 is TGCGCCAGCAGCTTAGTGGGGGCAACTAATGAAAAACTGTTTTTT.

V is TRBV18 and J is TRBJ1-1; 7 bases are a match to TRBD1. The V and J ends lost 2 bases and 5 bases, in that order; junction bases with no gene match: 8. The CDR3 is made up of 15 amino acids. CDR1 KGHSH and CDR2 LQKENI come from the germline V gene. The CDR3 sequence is CASSPTGARETEAFF. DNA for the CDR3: TGTGCCAGCTCACCAACAGGGGCAAGGGAGACTGAAGCTTTCTTT.

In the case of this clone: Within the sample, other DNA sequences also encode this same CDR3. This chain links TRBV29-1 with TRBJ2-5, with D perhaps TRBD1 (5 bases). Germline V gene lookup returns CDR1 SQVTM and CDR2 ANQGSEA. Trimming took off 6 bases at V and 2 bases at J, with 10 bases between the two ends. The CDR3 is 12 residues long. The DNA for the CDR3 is TGCAGCGTGGGGCGGTTTCAAGAGACCCAGTACTTC. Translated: CSVGRFQETQYF.

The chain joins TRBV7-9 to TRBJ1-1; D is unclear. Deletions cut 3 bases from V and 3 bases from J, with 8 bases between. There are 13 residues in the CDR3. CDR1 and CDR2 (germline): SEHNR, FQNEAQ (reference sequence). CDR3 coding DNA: TGTGCCAGCAGCTTGCCCATCGACACTGAAGCTTTCTTT. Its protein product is CASSLPIDTEAFF.

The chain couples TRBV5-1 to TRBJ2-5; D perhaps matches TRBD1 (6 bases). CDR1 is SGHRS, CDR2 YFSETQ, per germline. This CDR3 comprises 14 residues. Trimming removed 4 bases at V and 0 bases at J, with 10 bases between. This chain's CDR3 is CASSPGDNQETQYF. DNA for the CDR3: TGCGCCAGCAGCCCTGGGGACAACCAAGAGACCCAGTACTTC.

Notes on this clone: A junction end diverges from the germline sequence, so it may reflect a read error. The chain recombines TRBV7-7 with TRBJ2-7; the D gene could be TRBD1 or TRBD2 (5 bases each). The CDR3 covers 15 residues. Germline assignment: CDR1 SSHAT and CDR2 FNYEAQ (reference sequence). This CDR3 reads CASSLGEGSSYEQYF. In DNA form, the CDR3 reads TGTGCTAGCAGCTTGGGGGAAGGTTCCTCCTACGAGCAGTACTTC.

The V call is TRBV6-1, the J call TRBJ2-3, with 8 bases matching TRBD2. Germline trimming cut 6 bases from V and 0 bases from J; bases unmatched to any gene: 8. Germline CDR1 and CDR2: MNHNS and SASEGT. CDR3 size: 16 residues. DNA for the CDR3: TGTGCCAGCAGCGAAAGGCCTAGCGGGAGCACAGATACGCAGTATTTT. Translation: CASSERPSGSTDTQYF.

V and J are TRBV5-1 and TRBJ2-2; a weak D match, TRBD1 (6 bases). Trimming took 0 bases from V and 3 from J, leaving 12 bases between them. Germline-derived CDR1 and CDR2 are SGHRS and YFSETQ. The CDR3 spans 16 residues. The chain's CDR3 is CASSLADRRDTGELFF. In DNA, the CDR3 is TGCGCCAGCAGCTTGGCCGACAGGCGGGACACCGGGGAGCTGTTTTTT.

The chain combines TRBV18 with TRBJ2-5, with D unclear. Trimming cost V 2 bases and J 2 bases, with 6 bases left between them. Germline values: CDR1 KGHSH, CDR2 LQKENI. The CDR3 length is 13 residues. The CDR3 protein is CASSPWQQETQYF. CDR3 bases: TGTGCCAGCTCACCATGGCAGCAAGAGACCCAGTACTTC.

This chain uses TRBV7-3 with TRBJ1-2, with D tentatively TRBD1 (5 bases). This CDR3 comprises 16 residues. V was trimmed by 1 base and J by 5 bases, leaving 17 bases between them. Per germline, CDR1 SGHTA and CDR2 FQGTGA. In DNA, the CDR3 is TGTGCCAGCAGCTTAATGGCCCAGGGATCTGGGTATGGCTACACCTTC. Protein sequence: CASSLMAQGSGYGYTF.

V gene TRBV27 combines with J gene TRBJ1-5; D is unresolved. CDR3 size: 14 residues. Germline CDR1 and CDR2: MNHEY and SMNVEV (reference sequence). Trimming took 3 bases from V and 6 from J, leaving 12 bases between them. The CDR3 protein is CASSFKEDIQPQHF. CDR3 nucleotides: TGTGCCAGCAGTTTCAAGGAAGATATTCAGCCCCAGCATTTT.

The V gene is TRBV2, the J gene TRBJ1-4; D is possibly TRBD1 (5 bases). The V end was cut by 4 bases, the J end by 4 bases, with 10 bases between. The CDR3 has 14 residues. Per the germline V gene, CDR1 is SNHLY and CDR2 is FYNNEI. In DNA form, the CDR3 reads TGTGCCAGCAGTGCTCAGGGAGTTAATGAAAAACTGTTTTTT. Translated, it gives CASSAQGVNEKLFF.

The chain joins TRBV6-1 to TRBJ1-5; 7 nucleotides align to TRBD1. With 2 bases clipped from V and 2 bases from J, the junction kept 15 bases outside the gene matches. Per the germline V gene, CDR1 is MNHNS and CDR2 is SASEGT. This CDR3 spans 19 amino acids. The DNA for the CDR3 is TGTGCCAGCAGTGAACTTCGGACAGGCCGGGGATGGGGCAATCAGCCCCAGCATTTT. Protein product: CASSELRTGRGWGNQPQHF.

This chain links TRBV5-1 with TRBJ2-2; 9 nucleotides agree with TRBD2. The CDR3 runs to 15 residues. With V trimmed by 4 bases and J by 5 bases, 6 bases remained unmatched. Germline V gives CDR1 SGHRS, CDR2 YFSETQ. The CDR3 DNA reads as TGCGCCAGCAGCATTAGCGGGGGCCAGACCGGGGAGCTGTTTTTT. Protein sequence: CASSISGGQTGELFF.

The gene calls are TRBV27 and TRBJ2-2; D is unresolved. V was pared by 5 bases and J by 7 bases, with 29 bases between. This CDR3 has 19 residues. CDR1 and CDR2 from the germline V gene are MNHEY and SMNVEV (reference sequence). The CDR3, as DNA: TGTGCCAGCAGTCGTTTCCACTCCCCGCAGGCCAATTCGGGCGGGGAGCTGTTTTTT. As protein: CASSRFHSPQANSGGELFF.

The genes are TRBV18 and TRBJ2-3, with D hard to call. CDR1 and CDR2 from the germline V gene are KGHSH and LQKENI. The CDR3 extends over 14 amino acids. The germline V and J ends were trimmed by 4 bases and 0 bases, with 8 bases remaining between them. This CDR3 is CASSQRVSTDTQYF. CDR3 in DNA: TGTGCCAGCTCACAGAGAGTAAGCACAGATACGCAGTATTTT.

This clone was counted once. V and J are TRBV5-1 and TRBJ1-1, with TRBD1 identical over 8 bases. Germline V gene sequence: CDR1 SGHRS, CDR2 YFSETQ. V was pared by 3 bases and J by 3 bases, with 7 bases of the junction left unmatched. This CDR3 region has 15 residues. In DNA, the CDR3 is TGCGCCAGCAGCTGGACAGGGACCGGAGACACTGAAGCTTTCTTT. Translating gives CASSWTGTGDTEAFF.

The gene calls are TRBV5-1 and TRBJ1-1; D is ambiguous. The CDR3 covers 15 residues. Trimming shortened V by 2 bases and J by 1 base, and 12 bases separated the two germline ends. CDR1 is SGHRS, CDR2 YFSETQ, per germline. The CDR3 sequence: CASSFNPIGNTEAFF. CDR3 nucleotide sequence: TGCGCCAGCAGCTTCAATCCTATAGGGAACACTGAAGCTTTCTTT.

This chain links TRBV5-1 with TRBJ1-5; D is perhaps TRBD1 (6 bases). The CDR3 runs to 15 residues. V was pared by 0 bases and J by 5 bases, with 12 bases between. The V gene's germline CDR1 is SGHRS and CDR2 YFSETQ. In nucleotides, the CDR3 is TGCGCCAGCAGCTTGGAGGGGGGAAGGTATCAGCCCCAGCATTTT. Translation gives CASSLEGGRYQPQHF.

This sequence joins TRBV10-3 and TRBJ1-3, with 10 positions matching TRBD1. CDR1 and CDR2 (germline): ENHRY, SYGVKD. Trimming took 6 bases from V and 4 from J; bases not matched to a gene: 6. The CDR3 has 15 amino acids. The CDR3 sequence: CAIRGQGGIGNTIYF. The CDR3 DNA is TGTGCCATCAGAGGACAGGGGGGGATCGGAAACACCATATATTTT.

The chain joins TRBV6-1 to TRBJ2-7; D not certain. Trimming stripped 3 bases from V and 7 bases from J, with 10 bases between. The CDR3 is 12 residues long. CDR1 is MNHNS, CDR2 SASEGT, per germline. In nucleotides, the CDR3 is TGTGCCAGCAGTGACCCGTCTTTGGAGCAGTACTTC. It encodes CASSDPSLEQYF.

The CDR3 loop is CASSSKAHNEQFF. The DNA for the CDR3 is TGTGCCAGCAGCTCCAAAGCCCACAATGAGCAGTTCTTC. This chain uses TRBV11-3 with TRBJ2-1; D unclear. V was shortened by 4 bases and J by 5 bases, with 9 bases between the two germline ends. Germline lookup yields CDR1 SGHNT and CDR2 YENEEA. The CDR3 runs 13 residues.

The CDR3 loop reads CASSAQSSGNTIYF. DNA for the CDR3: TGTGCCAGCAGTGCACAGAGCTCTGGAAACACCATATATTTT. The chain joins TRBV2 to TRBJ1-3; no reliable D call. V gave up 4 bases and J gave up 0 bases, with 7 bases separating them. Germline V gene sequence: CDR1 SNHLY, CDR2 FYNNEI. The CDR3 totals 14 residues. Full variable domain (rest looked up from reference TRBV2 and TRBJ1-3): EPEVTQTPSHQVTQMGQEVILRCVPISNHLYFYWYRQILGQKVEFLVSFYNNEISEKSEIFDDQFSVERPDGSNFTLKIRSTKLEDSAMYFCASSAQSSGNTIYFGEGSWLTVV.

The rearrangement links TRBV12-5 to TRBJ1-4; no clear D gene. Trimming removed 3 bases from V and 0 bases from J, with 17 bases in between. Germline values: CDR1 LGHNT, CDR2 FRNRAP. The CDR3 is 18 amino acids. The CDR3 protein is CASGFSKKDASTNEKLFF. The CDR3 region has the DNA TGTGCTAGTGGTTTTAGCAAAAAAGACGCATCAACTAATGAAAAACTGTTTTTT.

CDR3 nucleotides: TGTGCCAGCAGCTCCGCGGGCCCTATGAGGACCCAGTACTTC. Translating gives CASSSAGPMRTQYF. The gene calls are TRBV11-2 and TRBJ2-5, with a tentative D call TRBD2 (5 bases). Germline assignment: CDR1 SGHAT and CDR2 FQNNGV. The V and J ends lost 4 bases and 7 bases respectively, with 16 bases between them. The CDR3 runs to 14 residues. The variable domain in full, completed from reference TRBV11-2 and TRBJ2-5, reads EAGVAQSPRYKIIEKRQSVAFWCNPISGHATLYWYQQILGQGPKLLIQFQNNGVVDDSQLPKDRFSAERLKGVDSTLKIQPAKLEDSAVYLCASSSAGPMRTQYFGPGTRLLVL.